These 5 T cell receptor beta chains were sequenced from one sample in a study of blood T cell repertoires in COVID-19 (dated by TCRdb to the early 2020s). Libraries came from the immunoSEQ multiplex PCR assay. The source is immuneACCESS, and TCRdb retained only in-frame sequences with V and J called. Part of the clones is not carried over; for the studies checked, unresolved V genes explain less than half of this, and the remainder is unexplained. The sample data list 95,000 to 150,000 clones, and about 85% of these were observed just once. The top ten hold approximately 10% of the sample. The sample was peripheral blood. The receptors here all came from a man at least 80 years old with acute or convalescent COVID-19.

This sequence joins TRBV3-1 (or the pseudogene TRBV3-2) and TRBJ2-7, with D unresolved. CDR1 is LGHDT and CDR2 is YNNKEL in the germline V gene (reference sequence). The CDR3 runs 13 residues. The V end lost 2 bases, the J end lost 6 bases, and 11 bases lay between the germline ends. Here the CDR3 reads CASSQRSTAEQYF. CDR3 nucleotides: TGTGCCAGCAGCCAAAGGAGTACGGCCGAGCAGTACTTC.

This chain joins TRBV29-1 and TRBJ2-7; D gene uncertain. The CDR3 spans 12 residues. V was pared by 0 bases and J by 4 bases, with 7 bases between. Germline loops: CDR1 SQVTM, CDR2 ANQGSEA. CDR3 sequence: CSVEDPPYEQYF. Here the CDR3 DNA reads TGCAGCGTTGAAGATCCCCCGTACGAGCAGTACTTC.

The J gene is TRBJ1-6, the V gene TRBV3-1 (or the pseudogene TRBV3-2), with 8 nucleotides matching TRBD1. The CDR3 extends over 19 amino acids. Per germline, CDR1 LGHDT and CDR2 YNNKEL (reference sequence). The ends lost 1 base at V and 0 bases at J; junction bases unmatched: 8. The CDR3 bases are TGTGCCAGCAGCCAAGGGGGGACAGGCCGGAGCTCCTATAATTCACCCCTCCACTTT. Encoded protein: CASSQGGTGRSSYNSPLHF.

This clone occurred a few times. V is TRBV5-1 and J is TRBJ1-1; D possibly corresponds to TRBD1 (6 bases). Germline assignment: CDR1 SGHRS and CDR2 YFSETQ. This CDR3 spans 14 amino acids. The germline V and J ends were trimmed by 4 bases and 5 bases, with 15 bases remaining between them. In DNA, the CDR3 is TGCGCCAGCAGCCTCTTCAGGGGAGGGACTGAAGCTTTCTTT. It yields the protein CASSLFRGGTEAFF.

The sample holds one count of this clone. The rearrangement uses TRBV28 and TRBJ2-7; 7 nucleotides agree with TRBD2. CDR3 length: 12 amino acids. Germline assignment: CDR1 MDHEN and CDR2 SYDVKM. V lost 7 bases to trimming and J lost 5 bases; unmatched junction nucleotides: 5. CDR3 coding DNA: TGTGCCAGCAAATTCAGCGGGGACGAGCAGTACTTC. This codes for CASKFSGDEQYF.